This T cell receptor (beta chain) was identified in a study of shared clonotypes between healthy human individuals. Naive CD8 cells were CD45RO-negative, positively selected for CCR7, excluding terminally differentiated effector memory CD45RA+ cells. Generated by immunoSEQ multiplex PCR, the TCRdb table keeps only in-frame clones and is missing some. The profile shows around 2,100,000 clones, roughly 94% of them singletons. Germline CDR1 and CDR2: SGHTA and FQGNSA. This CDR3 comprises 15 residues. V was clipped by 1 base and J by 6 bases; unmatched bases: 5. The specimen sequenced was naive CD8+ T cells sorted from blood. This chain joins TRBV7-2 and TRBJ2-2; 7 nucleotides match TRBD2. This TCR was sampled from a man younger than 30 in good health. The CDR3 DNA follows: TGTGCCAGCAGCTTAGGGGTCGGGAGGTCCGGGGAGCTGTTTTTT. This gives the protein CASSLGVGRSGELFF.